Below, 8 T cell receptor beta chains from the same sample are listed, as sequenced in a study of blood T cell repertoires in COVID-19. Measured with immunoSEQ multiplex PCR; TCRdb has only the in-frame clones, and not every one. The sample shows approximately 230,000 clones, 88% of them seen only once. The material sequenced was peripheral blood. Every receptor here comes from a woman aged 25 to 39 with COVID-19, enrolled during active disease.

The chain links TRBV6-4 to TRBJ2-6; tentative D call: TRBD1 (6 bases). Germline V gene data show CDR1 as MRHNA and CDR2 as SNTAGT. V was cut by 7 bases and J by 0 bases, with 19 bases left in between. The CDR3 loop spans 18 amino acids. The CDR3 coding sequence is TGTGCCAGCAACGTAGGACAGTCCTTATACTCTGGGGCCAACGTCCTGACTTTC. Translating it yields CASNVGQSLYSGANVLTF.

J is TRBJ1-6 and V is TRBV7-2, with a weak D call TRBD1 (5 bases). The CDR3 loop spans 16 amino acids. Per germline, CDR1 SGHTA and CDR2 FQGNSA. The V and J ends lost 6 bases and 5 bases respectively, with 17 bases between them. CDR3 bases: TGTGCCAGCAGTAAACGTGGGGCACTCAATAATTCACCCCTCCACTTT. It codes for CASSKRGALNNSPLHF.

Regarding this clone: The sample holds other DNA sequences that translate to the same CDR3. This chain links TRBV3-1 (or the pseudogene TRBV3-2) with TRBJ1-1; D not certain. Between the trimmed V and J ends, which lost 1 base and 5 bases, there was a span of 8 bases. Looked up from germline, CDR1 is LGHDT and CDR2 is YNNKEL (reference sequence). There are 13 residues in the CDR3. The CDR3 DNA reads TGTGCCAGCAGCCAAGGAGGGTTAACTGAAGCTTTCTTT. This encodes CASSQGGLTEAFF.

The chain employs TRBV7-8 and TRBJ1-5; 7 bases align to TRBD1. J lost 1 base, V lost 5 bases, and 11 bases had no gene match. CDR3 size: 17 residues. Germline V gives CDR1 SGHVS, CDR2 FQNEAQ. CDR3 DNA: TGTGCCAGCAGCCTTAGGGGGCGGGATAGGAGCAATCAGCCCCAGCATTTT. Translating gives CASSLRGRDRSNQPQHF. The complete variable domain, with remaining parts taken from reference TRBV7-8 and TRBJ1-5, reads GAGVSQSPRYKVAKRGQDVALRCDPISGHVSLFWYQQALGQGPEFLTYFQNEAQLDKSGLPSDRFFAERPEGSVSTLKIQRTQQEDSAVYLCASSLRGRDRSNQPQHFGDGTRLSIL.

The DNA for the CDR3 is TGTGCCAGCAAGAGGGACAGGGTCCCAACCTACGAGCAGTACGTC. Translating gives CASKRDRVPTYEQYV. V and J are TRBV2 and TRBJ2-7, with 9 bases that match TRBD1. V shed 7 bases, J shed 2 bases, and the junction held 9 bases outside the gene matches. CDR1 is SNHLY, CDR2 FYNNEI, per germline. The CDR3 sequence is 15 residues long.

This clone was counted once. The chain couples TRBV4-3 to TRBJ2-5, with TRBD1 matching over 8 bases. CDR1 is LGHNA and CDR2 is YSLEER in the germline V gene. This CDR3 region has 20 residues. V lost 1 base and J lost 7; bases outside the gene matches: 23. Here the CDR3 DNA reads TGCGCCAGCAGCCAAGTCTGGTTTTTGGAAGGACAGGGCCAGATTTGGACCCAGTACTTC. Translating gives CASSQVWFLEGQGQIWTQYF.

The V gene is TRBV28, the J gene TRBJ2-7; 10 positions match TRBD1. The CDR3 has 15 residues. CDR1 and CDR2 from the germline V gene are MDHEN and SYDVKM. Unmatched junction bases numbered 11, after V lost 5 bases and J lost 7 bases. The CDR3 loop is CASSPGTGAVLEQYF. The CDR3 nucleotides read TGTGCCAGCAGTCCCGGGACAGGGGCCGTTCTAGAGCAGTACTTC.

The chain carries TRBV20-1 and TRBJ2-1, with a tentative D call TRBD2 (5 bases). Germline values: CDR1 DFQATT, CDR2 SNEGSKA (reference sequence). The CDR3 length is 17 residues. Trimming cost V 3 bases and J 0 bases, with 18 bases left between them. DNA for the CDR3: TGCAGTGCTAGTCCCCAAGAAGCGGAACACTCCTACAATGAGCAGTTCTTC. Translation: CSASPQEAEHSYNEQFF.